This TCR beta chain was identified during a study of T cell clonality in common variable immunodeficiency. Regarding the study as a whole: Fewer deletions and N-nucleotide insertions were reportedly seen in common variable immunodeficiency TCR beta sequences.

TCRdb keeps only in-frame clones here, not all; method: immunoSEQ multiplex PCR. Observed in the sample are tens of thousands of clones, none of them singletons. The ends were cut back, 3 bases at V and 4 bases at J, with 12 bases in the middle. From germline, CDR1 is DFQATT and CDR2 SNEGSKA (reference sequence). The CDR3 has 13 residues. No CVID subject was ill or on immunomodulatory drugs when sampled. This clone was seen ten or more times. As yet, its antigen is unknown. The read is 3 residues too short to cover the CDR3 end, so that end is filled in from the germline J gene. The sequenced material came from peripheral blood mononuclear cells. This sequence joins TRBV20-1 and TRBJ1-2; a weak D match, TRBD1 (5 bases). The receptor comes from a human donor with common variable immunodeficiency. CDR3 DNA, as far as it was read: TGCAGTGCTAGGTCCCCCAGGGCCTATGGC. As protein: CSARSPRAYG. The whole CDR3 protein reads CSARSPRAYGYTF.